This is a list of T cell receptor beta chains from one sample in a study of T cell responses to AZD1222 COVID-19 vaccine. Data came from immunoSEQ multiplex PCR; TCRdb stores just in-frame clones and leaves some out. The sample includes 140,000 or so clones, around 90% seen only once; the top ten take 6.5% to 8%. The sequencing used peripheral blood, collected 28 days after the second dose of the MenACWY control vaccine. The receptors come from an adult who received the MenACWY meningococcal vaccine as a control. Each CDR3 is given with its conserved first and last residue. D genes are given only for firm matches.

TRBV7-9,NA,TRBJ1-3,TGTGCCAGCAGCTTAGATTCAGGAGCTGGAAACACCATATATTTT,CASSLDSGAGNTIYF
TRBV5-6,NA,TRBJ1-2,TGTGCCAGCAGCTTTAGTTCAGGGAGAGGGAATGGCTACACCTTC,CASSFSSGRGNGYTF
TRBV6-2/TRBV6-3,NA,TRBJ1-1,TGTGCCAGCACCCCAAGCGCGTACACTGAAGCTTTCTTT,CASTPSAYTEAFF
TRBV6-5,NA,TRBJ2-7,TGTGCCAGCAGTTACCAGCCTCAGCACCCCTACGAGCAGTACTTC,CASSYQPQHPYEQYF
TRBV19,TRBD2,TRBJ2-3,TGTGCCAGTAGTATAGGACCGGGACTAGACCCAGATACGCAGTATTTT,CASSIGPGLDPDTQYF
TRBV27,TRBD2,TRBJ2-1,TGTGCCAGCAGTTTAATTCTAGCGGGAGGGAGTGAGCAGTTCTTC,CASSLILAGGSEQFF
TRBV10-3,NA,TRBJ2-7,TGTGCCATCAGTGGCCAACCTTACCACGAGCAGTACTTC,CAISGQPYHEQYF
TRBV9,TRBD1,TRBJ2-1,TGTGCCAGCAGCCCGACGACCGGGACAGGGCTCAATGAGCAGTTCTTC,CASSPTTGTGLNEQFF
TRBV11-2,NA,TRBJ2-6,TGTGCCAGCAGCCCCCAGGGGTCTGGGGCCAACGTCCTGACTTTC,CASSPQGSGANVLTF
TRBV19,NA,TRBJ2-2,TGTGCCAGTAGTACGGGGACGTACACCGGGGAGCTGTTTTTT,CASSTGTYTGELFF
TRBV7-2,TRBD2,TRBJ2-2,TGTGCCAGCAGCCCCCACCAGCGGGACGGGGAGCTGTTTTTT,CASSPHQRDGELFF